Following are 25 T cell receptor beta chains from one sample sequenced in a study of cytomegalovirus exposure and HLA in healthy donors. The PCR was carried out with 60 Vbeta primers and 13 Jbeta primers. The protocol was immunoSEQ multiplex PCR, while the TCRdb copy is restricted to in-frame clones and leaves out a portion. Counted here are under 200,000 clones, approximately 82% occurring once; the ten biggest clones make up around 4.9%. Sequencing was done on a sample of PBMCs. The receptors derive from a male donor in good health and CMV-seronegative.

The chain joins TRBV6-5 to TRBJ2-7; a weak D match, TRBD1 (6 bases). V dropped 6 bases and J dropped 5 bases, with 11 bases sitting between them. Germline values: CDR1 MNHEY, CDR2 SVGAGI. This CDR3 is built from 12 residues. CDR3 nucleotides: TGTGCCAGCAGCCAACACAGGGACGAGCAGTACTTC. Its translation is CASSQHRDEQYF.

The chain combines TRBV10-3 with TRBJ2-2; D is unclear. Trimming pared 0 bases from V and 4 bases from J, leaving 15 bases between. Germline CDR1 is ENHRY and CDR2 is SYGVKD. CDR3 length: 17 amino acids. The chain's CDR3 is CAISESFRQASTGELFF. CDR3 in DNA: TGTGCCATCAGTGAGTCGTTCAGGCAGGCGAGCACCGGGGAGCTGTTTTTT.

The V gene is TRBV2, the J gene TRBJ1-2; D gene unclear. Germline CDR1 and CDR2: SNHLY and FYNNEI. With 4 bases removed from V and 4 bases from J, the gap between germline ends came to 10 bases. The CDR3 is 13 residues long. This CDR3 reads CASSGTPSYGYTF. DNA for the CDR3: TGTGCCAGCAGTGGTACCCCTAGCTATGGCTACACCTTC.

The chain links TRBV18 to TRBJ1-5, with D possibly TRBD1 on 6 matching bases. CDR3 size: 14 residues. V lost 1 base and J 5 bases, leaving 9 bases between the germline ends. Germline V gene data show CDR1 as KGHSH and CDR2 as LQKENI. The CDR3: CASSPRTGHQPQHF. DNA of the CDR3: TGTGCCAGCTCACCACGAACAGGGCATCAGCCCCAGCATTTT.

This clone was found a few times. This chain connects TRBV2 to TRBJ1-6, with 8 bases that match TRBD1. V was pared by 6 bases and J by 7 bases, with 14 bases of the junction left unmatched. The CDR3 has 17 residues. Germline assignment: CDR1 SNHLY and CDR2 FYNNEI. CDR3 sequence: CASSGVWDRRTNSPLHF. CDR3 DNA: TGTGCCAGCAGCGGGGTTTGGGACAGGCGGACCAATTCACCCCTCCACTTT.

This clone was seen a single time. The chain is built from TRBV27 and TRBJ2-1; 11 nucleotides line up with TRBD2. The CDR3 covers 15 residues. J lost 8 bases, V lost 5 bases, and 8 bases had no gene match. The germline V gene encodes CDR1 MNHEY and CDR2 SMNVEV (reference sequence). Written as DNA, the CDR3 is TGTGCCAGCAGTCCCCGACTAGCGGGAAAGGATGAGCAGTTCTTC. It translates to CASSPRLAGKDEQFF.

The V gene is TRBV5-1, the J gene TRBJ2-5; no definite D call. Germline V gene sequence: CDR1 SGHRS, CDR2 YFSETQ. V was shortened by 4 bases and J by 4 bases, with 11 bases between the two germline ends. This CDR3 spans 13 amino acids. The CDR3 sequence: CASSPGSRETQYF. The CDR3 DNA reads TGCGCCAGCAGCCCCGGGTCACGAGAGACCCAGTACTTC.

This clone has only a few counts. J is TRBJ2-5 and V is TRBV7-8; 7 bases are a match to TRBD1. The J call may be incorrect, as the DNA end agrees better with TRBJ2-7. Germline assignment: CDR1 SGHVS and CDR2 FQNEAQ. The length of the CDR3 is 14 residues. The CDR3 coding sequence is TGTGCCAGCAGCCCGTGGGACAGTTCTTACGAGCAGTACTTC. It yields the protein CASSPWDSSYEQYF.

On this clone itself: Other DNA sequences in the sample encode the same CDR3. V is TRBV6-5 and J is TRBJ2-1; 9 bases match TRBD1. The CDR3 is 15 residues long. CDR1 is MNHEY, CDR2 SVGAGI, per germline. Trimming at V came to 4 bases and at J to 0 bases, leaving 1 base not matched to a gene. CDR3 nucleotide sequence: TGTGCCAGCAGTTCGGACAGGGGCTCCTACAATGAGCAGTTCTTC. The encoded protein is CASSSDRGSYNEQFF.

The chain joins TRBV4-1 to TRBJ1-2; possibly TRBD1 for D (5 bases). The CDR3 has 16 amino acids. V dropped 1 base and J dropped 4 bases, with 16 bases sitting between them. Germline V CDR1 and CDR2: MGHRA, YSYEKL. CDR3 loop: CASSQALARGGYGYTF. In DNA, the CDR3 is TGCGCCAGCAGCCAAGCCTTGGCTAGGGGCGGCTATGGCTACACCTTC.

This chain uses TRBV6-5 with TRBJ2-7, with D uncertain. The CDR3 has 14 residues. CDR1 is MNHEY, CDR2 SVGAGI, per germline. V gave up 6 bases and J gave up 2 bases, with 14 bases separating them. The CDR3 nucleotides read TGTGCCAGCAGAAAGACACCCGACGCCTACGAGCAGTACTTC. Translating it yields CASRKTPDAYEQYF.

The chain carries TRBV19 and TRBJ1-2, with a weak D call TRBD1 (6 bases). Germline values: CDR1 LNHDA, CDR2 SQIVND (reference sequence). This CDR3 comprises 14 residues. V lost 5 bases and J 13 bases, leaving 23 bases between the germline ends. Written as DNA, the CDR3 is TGTGCCAGTAGTTCATCGACAGGCGCCTTCTATCGCACCTTC. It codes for CASSSSTGAFYRTF.

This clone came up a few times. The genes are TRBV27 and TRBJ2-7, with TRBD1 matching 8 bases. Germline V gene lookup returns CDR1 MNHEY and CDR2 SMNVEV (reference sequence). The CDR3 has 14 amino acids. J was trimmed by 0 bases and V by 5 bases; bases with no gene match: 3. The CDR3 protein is CASSTGGSSYEQYF. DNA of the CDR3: TGTGCCAGCAGTACAGGGGGGAGCTCCTACGAGCAGTACTTC.

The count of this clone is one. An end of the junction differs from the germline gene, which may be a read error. The CDR3 region has the DNA TGTGCCAGCGCAGGACAGGGATCCGGGGGGCTGTTTTTT. It codes for CASAGQGSGGLFF. J is TRBJ2-2 and V is TRBV7-3; 8 positions match TRBD1. The CDR3 runs to 13 residues. Germline CDR1 and CDR2: SGHTA and FQGTGA.

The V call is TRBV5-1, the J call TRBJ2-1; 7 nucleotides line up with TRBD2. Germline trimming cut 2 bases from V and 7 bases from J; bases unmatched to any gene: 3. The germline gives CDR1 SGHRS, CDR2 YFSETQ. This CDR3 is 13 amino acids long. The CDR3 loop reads CASSFGGGNEQFF. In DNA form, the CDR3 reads TGCGCCAGCAGCTTCGGCGGGGGTAATGAGCAGTTCTTC.

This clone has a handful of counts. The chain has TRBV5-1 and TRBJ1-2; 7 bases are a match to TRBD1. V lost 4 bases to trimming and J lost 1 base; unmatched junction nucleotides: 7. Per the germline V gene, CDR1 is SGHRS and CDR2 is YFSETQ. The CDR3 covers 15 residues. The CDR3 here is CASSPTGTDNYGYTF. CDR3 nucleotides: TGCGCCAGCAGCCCCACGGGGACAGATAACTATGGCTACACCTTC.

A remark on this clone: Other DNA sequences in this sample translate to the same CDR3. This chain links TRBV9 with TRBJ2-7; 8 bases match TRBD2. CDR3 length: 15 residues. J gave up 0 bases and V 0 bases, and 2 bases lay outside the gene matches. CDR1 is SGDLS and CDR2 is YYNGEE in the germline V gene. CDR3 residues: CASSVAGGSSYEQYF. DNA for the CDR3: TGTGCCAGCAGCGTAGCGGGGGGGAGCTCCTACGAGCAGTACTTC.

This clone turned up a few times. The CDR3: CASSIGVGGTEAFF. Here the CDR3 DNA reads TGTGCCAGTAGTATTGGAGTCGGGGGCACTGAAGCTTTCTTT. This chain joins TRBV19 and TRBJ1-1; perhaps TRBD1 as D (5 bases). V was shortened by 3 bases and J by 4 bases, with 12 bases between the two germline ends. The CDR3 contains 14 residues. CDR1 LNHDA and CDR2 SQIVND come from the germline V gene (reference sequence).

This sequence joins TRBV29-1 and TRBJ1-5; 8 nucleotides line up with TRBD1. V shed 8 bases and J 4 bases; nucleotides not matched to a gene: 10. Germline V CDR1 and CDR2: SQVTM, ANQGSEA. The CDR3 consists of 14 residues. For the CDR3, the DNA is TGCAGCTCTTCTCCCACAGGGGGGAATCAGCCCCAGCATTTT. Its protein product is CSSSPTGGNQPQHF.

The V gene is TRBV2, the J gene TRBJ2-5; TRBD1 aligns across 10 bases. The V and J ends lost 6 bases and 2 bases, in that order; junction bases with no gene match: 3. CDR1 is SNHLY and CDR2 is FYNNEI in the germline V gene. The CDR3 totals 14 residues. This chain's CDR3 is CASSWDRGQETQYF. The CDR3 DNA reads TGTGCCAGCAGCTGGGACAGGGGACAAGAGACCCAGTACTTC.

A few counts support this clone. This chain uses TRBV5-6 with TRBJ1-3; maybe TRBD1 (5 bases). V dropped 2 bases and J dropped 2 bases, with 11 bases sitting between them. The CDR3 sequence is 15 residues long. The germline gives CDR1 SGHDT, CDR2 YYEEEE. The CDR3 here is CASSLLRGPGNTIYF. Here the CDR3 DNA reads TGTGCCAGCAGCTTACTAAGGGGTCCTGGAAACACCATATATTTT.

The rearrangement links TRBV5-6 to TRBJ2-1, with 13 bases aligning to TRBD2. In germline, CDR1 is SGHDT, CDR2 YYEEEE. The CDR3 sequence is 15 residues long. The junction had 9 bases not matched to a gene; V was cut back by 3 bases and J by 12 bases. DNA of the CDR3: TGTGCCAGCAGCTCGGGACTAGCGGGGTGGTTAGGGCAGTTCTTC. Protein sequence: CASSSGLAGWLGQFF.

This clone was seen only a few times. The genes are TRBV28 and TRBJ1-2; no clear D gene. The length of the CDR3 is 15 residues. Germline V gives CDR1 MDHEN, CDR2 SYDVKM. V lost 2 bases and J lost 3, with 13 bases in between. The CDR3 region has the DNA TGTGCCAGCAGTTTAGTCTGGGGAGGGTACTATGGCTACACCTTC. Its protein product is CASSLVWGGYYGYTF.

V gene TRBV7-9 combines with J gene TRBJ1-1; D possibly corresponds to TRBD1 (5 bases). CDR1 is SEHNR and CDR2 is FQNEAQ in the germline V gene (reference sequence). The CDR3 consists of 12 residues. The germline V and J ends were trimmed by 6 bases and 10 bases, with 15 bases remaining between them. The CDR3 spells CASSGEGGVAFF. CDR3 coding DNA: TGTGCCAGCAGTGGGGAGGGAGGGGTAGCTTTCTTT.

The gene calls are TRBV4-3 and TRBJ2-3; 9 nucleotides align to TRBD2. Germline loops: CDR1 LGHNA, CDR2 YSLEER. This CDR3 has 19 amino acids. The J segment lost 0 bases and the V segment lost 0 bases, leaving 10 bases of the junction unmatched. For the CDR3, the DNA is TGCGCCAGCAGCCAAGATCCGCCCCTTAGCGGGGGAAGCACAGATACGCAGTATTTT. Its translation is CASSQDPPLSGGSTDTQYF.